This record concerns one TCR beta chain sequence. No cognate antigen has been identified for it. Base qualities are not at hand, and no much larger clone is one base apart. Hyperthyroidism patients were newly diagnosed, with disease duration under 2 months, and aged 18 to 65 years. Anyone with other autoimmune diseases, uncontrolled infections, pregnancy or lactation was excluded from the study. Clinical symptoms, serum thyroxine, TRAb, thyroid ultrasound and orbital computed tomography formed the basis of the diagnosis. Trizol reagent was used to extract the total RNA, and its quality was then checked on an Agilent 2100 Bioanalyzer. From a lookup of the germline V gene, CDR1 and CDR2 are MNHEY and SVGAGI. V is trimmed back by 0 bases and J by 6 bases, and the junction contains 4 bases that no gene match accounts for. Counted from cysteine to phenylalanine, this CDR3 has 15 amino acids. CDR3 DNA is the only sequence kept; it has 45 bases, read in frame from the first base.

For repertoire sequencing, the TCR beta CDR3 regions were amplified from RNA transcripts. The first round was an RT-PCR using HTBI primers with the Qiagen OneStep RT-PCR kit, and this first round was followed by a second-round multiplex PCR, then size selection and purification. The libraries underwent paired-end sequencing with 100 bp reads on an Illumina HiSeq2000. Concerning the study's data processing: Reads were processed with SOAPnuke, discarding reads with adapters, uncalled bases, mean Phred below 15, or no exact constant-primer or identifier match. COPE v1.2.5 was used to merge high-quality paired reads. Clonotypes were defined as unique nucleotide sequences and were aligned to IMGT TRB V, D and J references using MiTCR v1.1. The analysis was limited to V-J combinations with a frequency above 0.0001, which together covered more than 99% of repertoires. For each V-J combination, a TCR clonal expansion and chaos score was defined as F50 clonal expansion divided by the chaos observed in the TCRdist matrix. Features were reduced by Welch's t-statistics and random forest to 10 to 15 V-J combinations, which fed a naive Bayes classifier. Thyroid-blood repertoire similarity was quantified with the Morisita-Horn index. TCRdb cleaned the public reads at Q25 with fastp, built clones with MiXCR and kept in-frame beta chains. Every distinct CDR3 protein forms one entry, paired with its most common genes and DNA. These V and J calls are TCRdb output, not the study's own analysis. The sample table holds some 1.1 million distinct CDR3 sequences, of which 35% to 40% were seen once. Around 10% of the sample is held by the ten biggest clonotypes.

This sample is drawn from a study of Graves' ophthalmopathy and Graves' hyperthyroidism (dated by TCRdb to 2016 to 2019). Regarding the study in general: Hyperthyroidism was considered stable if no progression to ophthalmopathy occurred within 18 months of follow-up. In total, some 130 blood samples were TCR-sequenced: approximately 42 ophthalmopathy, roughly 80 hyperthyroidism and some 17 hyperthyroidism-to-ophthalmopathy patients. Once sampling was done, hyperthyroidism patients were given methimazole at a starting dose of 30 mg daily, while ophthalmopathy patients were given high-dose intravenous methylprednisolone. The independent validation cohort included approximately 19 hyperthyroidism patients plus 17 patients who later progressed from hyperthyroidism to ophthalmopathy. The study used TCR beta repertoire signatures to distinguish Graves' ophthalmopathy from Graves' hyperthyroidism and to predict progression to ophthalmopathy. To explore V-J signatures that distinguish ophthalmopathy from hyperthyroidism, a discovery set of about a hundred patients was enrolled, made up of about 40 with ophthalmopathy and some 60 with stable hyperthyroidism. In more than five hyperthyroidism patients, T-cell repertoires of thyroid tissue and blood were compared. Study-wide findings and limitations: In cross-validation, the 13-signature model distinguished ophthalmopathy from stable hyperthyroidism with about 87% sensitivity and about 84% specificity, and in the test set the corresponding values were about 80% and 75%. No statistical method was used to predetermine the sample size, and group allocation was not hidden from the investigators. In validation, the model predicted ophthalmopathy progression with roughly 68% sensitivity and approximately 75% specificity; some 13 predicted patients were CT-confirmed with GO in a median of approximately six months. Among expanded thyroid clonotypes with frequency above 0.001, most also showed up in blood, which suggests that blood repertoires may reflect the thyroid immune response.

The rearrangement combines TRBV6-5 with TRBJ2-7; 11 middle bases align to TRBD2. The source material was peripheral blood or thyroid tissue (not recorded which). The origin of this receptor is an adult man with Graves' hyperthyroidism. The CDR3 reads CASSYSTSGVCEQYF. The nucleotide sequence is TGTGCCAGCAGTTACTCGACTAGCGGGGTATGCGAGCAGTACTTC.